The next 3 T cell receptor beta chains were all read from a single sample in a study of T-cell memory formation after mild COVID-19. From the 5' RACE reads, TCRdb called clonotypes with MiXCR, one entry per CDR3 protein. The sample yields around 180,000 distinct CDR3 sequences, 15% to 20% seen once. The material sequenced was PBMCs or a T cell subset sorted from them (not recorded which). These receptors originate from an adult woman who had mild COVID-19 (a few samples of this study predate the infection). Cell type and time point are not known.

The chain couples TRBV6-5 to TRBJ1-4; D possibly corresponds to TRBD1 (6 bases). The germline V gene encodes CDR1 MNHEY and CDR2 SVGAGI. Trimming took off 6 bases at V and 11 bases at J, with 19 bases between the two ends. The CDR3 is 14 amino acids. The CDR3 here is CASSKDRGERKLFF. As DNA, the CDR3 is TGTGCCAGCAGCAAGGATAGGGGGGAGAGGAAACTGTTTTTT.

This clonotype was seen at least ten times. This chain joins TRBV7-6 and TRBJ2-3; TRBD2 agrees at 7 bases. Looked up from germline, CDR1 is SGHVS and CDR2 is FNYEAQ. V lost 2 bases, J lost 3 bases, and 8 bases stayed unmatched. CDR3 length: 16 residues. This CDR3 reads CASSLRGAGVTDTQYF. The CDR3 nucleotides read TGTGCCAGCAGCTTAAGGGGCGCGGGGGTGACAGATACGCAGTATTTT.

CDR3 nucleotide sequence: TGTGCCAGCAGCTCCTTGGTGGGGGCGTCGGAAGCTTTCTTT. Translating it yields CASSSLVGASEAFF. The chain joins TRBV7-2 to TRBJ1-1; tentative D call: TRBD1 (6 bases). Germline assignment: CDR1 SGHTA and CDR2 FQGNSA. The CDR3 is 14 amino acids. Trimming shortened V by 4 bases and J by 8 bases, and 17 bases separated the two germline ends.